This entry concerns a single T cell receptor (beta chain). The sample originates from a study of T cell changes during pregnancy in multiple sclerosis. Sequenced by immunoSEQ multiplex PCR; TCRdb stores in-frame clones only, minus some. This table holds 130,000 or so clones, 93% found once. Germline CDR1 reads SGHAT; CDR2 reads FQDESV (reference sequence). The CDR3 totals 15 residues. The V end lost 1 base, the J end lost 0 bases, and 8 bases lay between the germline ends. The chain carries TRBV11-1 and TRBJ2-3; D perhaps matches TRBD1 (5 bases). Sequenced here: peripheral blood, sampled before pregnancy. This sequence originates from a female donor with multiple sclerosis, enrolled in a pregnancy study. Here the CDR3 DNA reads TGTGCCAGCAGCTTAGTGACAGCCAGCACAGATACGCAGTATTTT. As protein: CASSLVTASTDTQYF.